This T cell receptor beta chain was captured by sequencing in a study of siplizumab effects on memory and regulatory T cells. Unmatched junction bases numbered 5, after V lost 1 base and J lost 4 bases. Germline V gene data show CDR1 as LGHNT and CDR2 as FRNRAP. This CDR3 is built from 17 residues. Study-wide points: Proliferating Tregs taken from siplizumab cultures were not shown to have a confirmed suppressive function. Significantly reduced by siplizumab was the cumulative frequency of alloreactive sequences, namely those traceable to unstimulated CD4+ memory cells. Mappable alloreactive CD4+ clones averaged about 74% Treg-derived with siplizumab versus 26.9% in controls.

Assay: immunoSEQ multiplex PCR; the TCRdb copy retains only in-frame clones and omits some. This sample has 50,000 or so clones; more than 85% occur once, and the top ten carry about 40%. On this clone itself: What it binds is unknown.

This receptor was identified in a human donor in good health. The sample comprised CD8+ T cells sorted from blood. The chain uses TRBV12-5 and TRBJ2-3; 13 bases are shared with TRBD2. In nucleotides, the CDR3 is TGTGCTAGTGGTTTGGGGACTAGCGGGAGTTTGGCAGATACGCAGTATTTT. Translation: CASGLGTSGSLADTQYF.